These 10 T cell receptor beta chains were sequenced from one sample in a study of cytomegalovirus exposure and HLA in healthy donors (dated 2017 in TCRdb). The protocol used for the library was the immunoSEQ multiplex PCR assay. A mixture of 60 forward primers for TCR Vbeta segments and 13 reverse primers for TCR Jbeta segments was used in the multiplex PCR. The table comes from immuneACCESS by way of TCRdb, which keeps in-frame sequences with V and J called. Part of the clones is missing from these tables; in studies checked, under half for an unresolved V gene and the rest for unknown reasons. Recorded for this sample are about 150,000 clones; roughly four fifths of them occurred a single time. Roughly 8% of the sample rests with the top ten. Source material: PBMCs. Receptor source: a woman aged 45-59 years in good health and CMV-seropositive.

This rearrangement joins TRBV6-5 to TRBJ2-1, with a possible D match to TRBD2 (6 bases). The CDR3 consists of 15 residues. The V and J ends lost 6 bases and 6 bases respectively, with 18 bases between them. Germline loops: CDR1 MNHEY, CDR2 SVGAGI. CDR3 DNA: TGTGCCAGCAGAGCCCCTTGGCGGGGTAGCAATGAGCAGTTCTTC. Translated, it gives CASRAPWRGSNEQFF.

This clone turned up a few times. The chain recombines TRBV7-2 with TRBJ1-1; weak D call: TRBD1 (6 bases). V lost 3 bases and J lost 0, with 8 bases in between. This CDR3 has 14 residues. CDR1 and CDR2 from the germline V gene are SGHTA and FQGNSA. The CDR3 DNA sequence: TGTGCCAGCAGCTTGGGGGCGGTGAACACTGAAGCTTTCTTT. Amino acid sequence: CASSLGAVNTEAFF.

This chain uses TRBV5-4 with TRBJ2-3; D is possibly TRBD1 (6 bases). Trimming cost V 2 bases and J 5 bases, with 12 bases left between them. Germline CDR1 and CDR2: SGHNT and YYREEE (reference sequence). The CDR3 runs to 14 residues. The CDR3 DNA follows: TGTGCCAGCAGCTTCGCAGGGGATATAGATACGCAGTATTTT. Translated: CASSFAGDIDTQYF. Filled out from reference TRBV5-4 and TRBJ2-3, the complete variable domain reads ETGVTQSPTHLIKTRGQQVTLRCSSQSGHNTVSWYQQALGQGPQFIFQYYREEENGRGNFPPRFSGLQFPNYSSELNVNALELDDSALYLCASSFAGDIDTQYFGPGTRLTVL.

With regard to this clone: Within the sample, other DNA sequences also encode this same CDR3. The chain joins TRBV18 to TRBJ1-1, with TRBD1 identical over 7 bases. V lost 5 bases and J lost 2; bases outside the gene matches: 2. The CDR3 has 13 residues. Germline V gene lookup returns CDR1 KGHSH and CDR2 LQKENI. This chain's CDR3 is CASSGQVNTEAFF. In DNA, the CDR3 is TGTGCCAGCTCAGGACAGGTAAACACTGAAGCTTTCTTT. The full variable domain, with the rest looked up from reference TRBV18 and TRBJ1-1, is NAGVMQNPRHLVRRRGQEARLRCSPMKGHSHVYWYRQLPEEGLKFMVYLQKENIIDESGMPKERFSAEFPKEGPSILRIQQVVRGDSAAYFCASSGQVNTEAFFGQGTRLTVV.

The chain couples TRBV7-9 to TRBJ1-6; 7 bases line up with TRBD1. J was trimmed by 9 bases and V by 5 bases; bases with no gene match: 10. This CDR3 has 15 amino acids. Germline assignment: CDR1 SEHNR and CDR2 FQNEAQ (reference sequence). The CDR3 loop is CASSPDRVLGSPLHF. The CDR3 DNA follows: TGTGCCAGCAGCCCCGACAGGGTTCTTGGTTCACCCCTCCACTTT.

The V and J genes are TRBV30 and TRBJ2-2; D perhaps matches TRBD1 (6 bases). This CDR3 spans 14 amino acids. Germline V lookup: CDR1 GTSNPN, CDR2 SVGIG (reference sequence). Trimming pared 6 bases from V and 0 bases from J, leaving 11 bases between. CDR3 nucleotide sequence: TGTGCCTGCAGGGGAAATTCGAACACCGGGGAGCTGTTTTTT. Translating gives CACRGNSNTGELFF.

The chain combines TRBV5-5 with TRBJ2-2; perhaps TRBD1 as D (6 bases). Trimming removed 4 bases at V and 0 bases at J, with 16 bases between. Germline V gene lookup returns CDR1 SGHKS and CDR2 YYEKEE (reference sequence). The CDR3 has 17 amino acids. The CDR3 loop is CASSRSLDSSNTGELFF. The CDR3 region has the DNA TGTGCCAGCAGCCGCTCTCTGGACAGCTCGAACACCGGGGAGCTGTTTTTT.

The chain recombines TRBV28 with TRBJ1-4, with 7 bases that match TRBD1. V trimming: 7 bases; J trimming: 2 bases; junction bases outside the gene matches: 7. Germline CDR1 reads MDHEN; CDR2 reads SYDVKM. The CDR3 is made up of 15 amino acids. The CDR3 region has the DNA TGTGCCAGCAAGCTCAGGGGGAACACTAATGAAAAACTGTTTTTT. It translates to CASKLRGNTNEKLFF.

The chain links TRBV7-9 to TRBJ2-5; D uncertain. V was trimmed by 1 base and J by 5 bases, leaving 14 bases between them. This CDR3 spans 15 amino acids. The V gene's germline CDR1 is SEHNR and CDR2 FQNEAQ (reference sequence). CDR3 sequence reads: CASSLGLRWRETQYF. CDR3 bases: TGTGCCAGCAGCTTAGGCCTCCGGTGGCGGGAGACCCAGTACTTC.

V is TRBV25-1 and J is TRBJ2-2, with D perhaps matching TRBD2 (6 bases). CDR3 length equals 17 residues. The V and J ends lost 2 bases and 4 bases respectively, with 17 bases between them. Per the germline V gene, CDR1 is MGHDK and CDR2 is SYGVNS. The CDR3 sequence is CASSELGTHLFTGELFF. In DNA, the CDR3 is TGTGCCAGCAGTGAACTTGGGACTCACCTTTTCACCGGGGAGCTGTTTTTT. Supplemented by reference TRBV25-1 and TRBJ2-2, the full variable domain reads EADIYQTPRYLVIGTGKKITLECSQTMGHDKMYWYQQDPGMELHLIHYSYGVNSTEKGDLSSESTVSRIRTEHFPLTLESARPSHTSQYLCASSELGTHLFTGELFFGEGSRLTVL.